The table lists the clone carrying this TCR beta chain with a few counts. Its matching antigen is unknown. Germline and junction disagree at one end, which may indicate a read error. This sample was included in a study of regulatory T cells in long-lasting Graves disease. Study results and limitations: The persistent group shared 2,500 or so public clonotypes, more than the approximately 890 shared by new patients. Patients with persistent disease showed a bias toward TRBV28, TRBJ1-2 and TRBJ2-5. Those with persistent Graves' had less TCR diversity than newly diagnosed patients.

The sample's time point: newly diagnosed GD, antithyroid drugs for less than 3 months. From PBMCs, RNA was extracted and then used to make the TCR library. Criteria from the American Thyroid Association guidelines were applied to diagnose Graves' disease. Relying on iRepertoire HTBI primers and Arm-PCR of CDR3 regions, the team built TCR beta libraries. TCRdb reprocessed the multiplex PCR reads with MiXCR, giving one entry per CDR3 protein. The sample includes roughly 510,000 distinct CDR3 sequences, about 16% of them seen just once. The CDR3 sequence is 9 residues long. Germline values: CDR1 SGHRS, CDR2 YFSETQ. These same records also appear under a second study, on T cells in Graves' hyperthyroidism and ophthalmopathy.

The source of this sequence is a man between 18 and 35 years old with Graves disease. The chain employs TRBV5-1 and TRBJ2-7; possibly TRBD2 for D (5 bases). The specimen comprised peripheral blood mononuclear cells (PBMCs), sampled at new diagnosis, from a patient treated with antithyroid drugs. The CDR3 region is CASSLKLGF. For the CDR3, the DNA is TGCGCCAGCAGCCTGAAACTAGGGTTC.